One and the same sample provided the 14 T cell receptor beta chains below, sequenced in a study of cytomegalovirus exposure and HLA in healthy donors. This PCR relied on a set of 60 Vbeta primers and 13 Jbeta primers. Repertoires were generated with immunoSEQ multiplex PCR, while TCRdb's copy carries only in-frame clones and drops some. The profile shows about 180,000 clones, around 84% of them singletons. The specimen sequenced was PBMCs. All receptors come from a girl aged 2-10 years in good health and CMV-seropositive.

V and J are TRBV4-2 and TRBJ2-5; 7 bases align to TRBD1. Germline loops: CDR1 LGHNA, CDR2 YNFKEQ. This CDR3 is 15 amino acids long. V gave up 2 bases and J gave up 2 bases; unmatched junction bases: 5. The CDR3 reads CASSQSGQSQETQYF. The CDR3 bases are TGTGCCAGCAGCCAATCGGGACAGAGTCAAGAGACCCAGTACTTC.

J is TRBJ2-7 and V is TRBV19, with D possibly being TRBD2 (7 bases). The V end was cut by 1 base, the J end by 2 bases, with 18 bases between. Germline V gene data show CDR1 as LNHDA and CDR2 as SQIVND (reference sequence). This CDR3 comprises 17 residues. CDR3 loop: CASSIGEFTGRAYEQYF. The CDR3 region has the DNA TGTGCCAGTAGTATAGGGGAATTTACAGGGAGGGCCTACGAGCAGTACTTC. The full variable domain, completed using reference TRBV19 and TRBJ2-7, is DGGITQSPKYLFRKEGQNVTLSCEQNLNHDAMYWYRQDPGQGLRLIYYSQIVNDFQKGDIAEGYSVSREKKESFPLTVTSAQKNPTAFYLCASSIGEFTGRAYEQYFGPGTRLTVT.

The chain recombines TRBV19 with TRBJ1-5; TRBD1 matches 12 bases. After removal of 3 bases from V and 5 bases from J, the junction contained 8 bases not matched to a gene. The CDR3 is 17 residues long. The V gene's germline CDR1 is LNHDA and CDR2 SQIVND (reference sequence). The CDR3 bases are TGTGCCAGTAGTATCCACGGGGACAGGGGGCCGGATCAGCCCCAGCATTTT. Its protein is CASSIHGDRGPDQPQHF.

V gene TRBV7-8 combines with J gene TRBJ2-1, with D unclear. From germline, CDR1 is SGHVS and CDR2 FQNEAQ. The CDR3 spans 12 residues. Trimming shortened V by 5 bases and J by 6 bases, and 8 bases separated the two germline ends. The CDR3 region is CASSPPSNEQFF. CDR3 sequence (DNA): TGTGCCAGCAGCCCCCCCAGCAATGAGCAGTTCTTC. Supplemented by reference TRBV7-8 and TRBJ2-1, the full variable domain reads GAGVSQSPRYKVAKRGQDVALRCDPISGHVSLFWYQQALGQGPEFLTYFQNEAQLDKSGLPSDRFFAERPEGSVSTLKIQRTQQEDSAVYLCASSPPSNEQFFGPGTRLTVL.

This clone was recorded once. This chain uses TRBV19 with TRBJ1-2, with D perhaps matching TRBD1 (5 bases). The CDR3 length is 15 residues. The germline gives CDR1 LNHDA, CDR2 SQIVND (reference sequence). V lost 3 bases, J lost 1 base, and 12 bases lay in between. The CDR3 nucleotides are TGTGCCAGTAGTATCCCTCCGGGGGGTAACTATGGCTACACCTTC. Residues: CASSIPPGGNYGYTF.

This clone was seen only once. The chain combines TRBV25-1 with TRBJ1-3, with a possible D match to TRBD1 (5 bases). Trimming took off 3 bases at V and 3 bases at J, with 12 bases between the two ends. The germline CDR1 and CDR2 sequences are MGHDK and SYGVNS. The CDR3 sequence is 15 residues long. The DNA of the CDR3 is TGTGCCAGCAGTGAGATACAGGCCCTTGGAAACACCATATATTTT. Translated: CASSEIQALGNTIYF.

V usage is TRBV29-1 and J usage is TRBJ1-2, with D perhaps TRBD1 (5 bases). The CDR3 length is 13 residues. V lost 4 bases and J lost 4, with 13 bases in between. Germline assignment: CDR1 SQVTM and CDR2 ANQGSEA. The CDR3 nucleotides are TGCAGCGTTGGGTATCAGGGTGTCTATGGCTACACCTTC. Amino acids: CSVGYQGVYGYTF.

CDR3 bases: TGTGCCAGCAGTTTATCGTCGGGTCCCGGGGAGCTGTTTTTT. It encodes CASSLSSGPGELFF. The chain carries TRBV27 and TRBJ2-2; D call uncertain. This CDR3 comprises 14 residues. Germline CDR1 reads MNHEY; CDR2 reads SMNVEV (reference sequence). Trimming took 0 bases from V and 6 from J, leaving 8 bases between them.

This rearrangement joins TRBV7-8 to TRBJ2-1; D is ambiguous. CDR1 and CDR2 (germline): SGHVS, FQNEAQ. The CDR3 is 14 residues long. V was clipped by 2 bases and J by 9 bases, with 14 bases between them. CDR3 residues: CASSLTGGTSEQFF. The CDR3 DNA is TGTGCCAGCAGCTTAACCGGCGGTACCAGTGAGCAGTTCTTC.

The sample holds a few counts of this clone. The chain has TRBV11-2 and TRBJ1-4; D is possibly TRBD1 (6 bases). CDR3 length: 13 amino acids. Germline V lookup: CDR1 SGHAT, CDR2 FQNNGV. The V end was cut by 3 bases, the J end by 15 bases, with 17 bases between. In DNA form, the CDR3 reads TGTGCCAGCAGCTTCGTGGGGGGGCCACTTTTGTTTTTT. Translating gives CASSFVGGPLLFF.

The gene calls are TRBV6-1 and TRBJ2-1, with 7 bases that match TRBD2. The V gene's germline CDR1 is MNHNS and CDR2 SASEGT. This CDR3 has 14 amino acids. The V segment lost 3 bases and the J segment 4 bases; nucleotides outside the gene matches: 3. As DNA, the CDR3 is TGTGCCAGCAGTGAGAGCGGGGCTTACAATGAGCAGTTCTTC. Translating gives CASSESGAYNEQFF.

The V gene is TRBV7-9, the J gene TRBJ1-2; TRBD1 is a possible D gene (5 bases). The CDR3 length is 14 residues. Germline V gene lookup returns CDR1 SEHNR and CDR2 FQNEAQ (reference sequence). V was trimmed by 1 base and J by 1 base, leaving 7 bases between them. The CDR3: CASSLGQLNYGYTF. CDR3 DNA: TGTGCCAGCAGCTTAGGACAGCTTAACTATGGCTACACCTTC.

The V gene is TRBV27, the J gene TRBJ1-5; 8 bases are a match to TRBD1. The length of the CDR3 is 15 residues. Germline V CDR1 and CDR2: MNHEY, SMNVEV (reference sequence). The trim removed 4 bases at V and 1 base at J, leaving 3 bases unmatched. The CDR3: CASSSGQGSNQPQHF. CDR3 nucleotides: TGTGCCAGCAGTTCTGGACAGGGCAGCAATCAGCCCCAGCATTTT.

This chain connects TRBV5-4 to TRBJ2-6; TRBD2 matches 9 bases. Per the germline V gene, CDR1 is SGHNT and CDR2 is YYREEE (reference sequence). CDR3 length: 20 residues. V trimming: 4 bases; J trimming: 0 bases; junction bases outside the gene matches: 14. CDR3 nucleotide sequence: TGTGCCAGCAGCCCCGCCATTAGCGGGGGTCTCGCCTCTGGGGCCAACGTCCTGACTTTC. Amino acids: CASSPAISGGLASGANVLTF.